This T cell receptor beta chain was found in a study of shared clonotypes between healthy human individuals (dated by TCRdb to 2018 to 2020). Looking at the study overall: The cohort comprised two women and a few men aged 18 to 49 years. Per donor, three plates each were used for CD4 naive and CD4 memory, two for CD8 naive, and one for CD8 memory. The study deeply sequenced blood TCR repertoires of several healthy adults to estimate repertoire size and the extent of clonotype sharing between individuals. Libraries were prepared and TCR repertoires were sequenced by different laboratories using diverse techniques, in order to increase sequencing depth and limit assay-specific biases. Each donor's leukapheresis produced roughly between roughly 0.85 and 9.5 billion PBMCs.

CDR1 SEHNR and CDR2 FQNEAQ are derived from the germline V gene (reference sequence). The CDR3 runs 15 amino acids, cysteine and phenylalanine included. The read is trimmed to its CDR3 DNA, 45 bases read in frame from base 1. V and J lose 1 base and 6 bases, and a span of 13 bases separates them. The study at large found these results: The small number of donors limited the genetic and exposure-history diversity represented. Sampling was restricted to blood, and TCR repertoires in tissue are likely to differ from TCR repertoires in blood. Naive subsets generally had larger estimated clonotype richness than memory subsets. Even with the large sequencing depth, rarefaction of the sorted-subset datasets indicated that sequencing was incomplete. Compared with non-shared clonotypes, the clonotypes found in all four sorted-subset donors had higher generation probabilities. Pairwise subsampling indicated that sequencing depth was expected to affect the degree of clonotype sharing among donors. About 4.5% of naive CD4, roughly 3.5% of naive CD8, around 2.3% of memory CD4, and about 0.4% of memory CD8 clonotypes were shared across a handful of donors.

Using the deep immunoSEQ assay, TCR CDR3 regions were amplified from genomic DNA by multiplex PCR. Extracted genomic DNA from each cell subset was spread evenly across all wells of several immunoSEQ 96-well plates, with each plate serving as a replicate. For sorted subsets, about 0.2 ug genomic DNA, equal to approximately 30,000 T cell genomes, was loaded into each replicate PCR. Purified libraries were quantified with a Qubit 3.0 fluorometer, sized on a Bioanalyzer 2100, and re-quantified with the KAPA Library Quantification kit. Every immunoSEQ 96-well plate was sequenced on a separate single-read 150-cycle Illumina NextSeq 550 flow cell. Per the original workflow: Because only junctional sequences without quality scores were contained in the immunoSEQ output, filtering matching that applied to full-length reads could not be performed. To assign V/J genes and CDR3, sequences were annotated against IMGT germline references using PyIR, a Python wrapper for IgBLAST v1.9. Any read was removed if the V/J assignment was weak (E-value above 1e-6), the CDR3 was missing, or the read contained stop codons, out-of-frame junctions, or ambiguous translated residues. V3J clonotypes were defined as sequences sharing an identical inferred V gene, J gene, and CDR3 amino acid sequence. The percentage overlap between two repertoires was calculated by dividing the number of shared unique clonotypes by the size of the smaller repertoire. Repertoire richness was assessed with RTK rarefaction, the Chao1 estimator, and Recon v2.1 estimates of unobserved clonotypes. For all TCRbeta clonotypes obtained by the gDNA method from a handful of donors, generation probabilities were computed with OLGA. TCRdb limited this immuneACCESS table to in-frame rearrangements with V and J called. A share of clones is missing; checked studies link under half to unresolved V genes, and the rest is unexplained. The DNA was the basis for D and trimming; V, J and clone size are from that table. The sample table lists fewer than 800,000 clones, about 91% of them with a count of one. The top ten clonotypes cover about a quarter of the sample.

For the CD8 naive samples, CD45RO-negative cells were positively selected for CCR7, yielding a CD45RA+CCR7+ population from which TemRA cells were excluded. Healthy HIV-negative adults with no recently reported acute infections or vaccinations were included as donors. All donors were Caucasian adults living in Nashville, Tennessee, USA. After blood collection by leukapheresis, PBMCs were isolated using Ficoll-Histopaque density gradient centrifugation and then cryopreserved in the vapor phase of liquid nitrogen. Analytical flow cytometry was used to check the purity and quantity of every magnetically sorted T cell population. Genomic DNA was isolated from each sorted fraction and quantified by UV absorbance on a Nanodrop 2000c. Details on this clone: What this receptor recognizes is not known. Base qualities were left out, and no much larger clone turns up one base away.

The clonotype comes from a man aged 25-45 years in good health. Sequenced: naive CD8+ T cells sorted from blood. The meaning of the sample's cell subset or site label: CD45RA+CCR7+. Rearrangement joined TRBV7-9 to TRBJ2-1; the D gene is unclear. The sequence in DNA is TGTGCCAGCAGCTTAGTCGTTTCCACCCGCAATGAGCAGTTCTTC. It specifies CASSLVVSTRNEQFF.